This TCR beta chain was sequenced in a study of blood T cell repertoires in COVID-19. Study at large: Acute and convalescent COVID-19 samples came from the United States, Italy and Spain. Nucleic acid was either cDNA or gDNA, and it came from T cells, B-cell-depleted T cells, or PBMCs.

Authors' analysis steps: Reference gene primer amplification gave nucleated cell count estimates. Some clones are missing from TCRdb's copy, which holds only in-frame ones; the method was immunoSEQ multiplex PCR. The D gene and trimming were derived from the DNA, and the V and J assignments and clone size from that table. The table shows roughly 250,000 clones, with around 83% occurring only once. Germline lookup yields CDR1 LGHDT and CDR2 YNNKEL (reference sequence). The CDR3 sequence is 16 residues long. The J segment lost 2 bases and the V segment lost 4 bases, leaving 8 bases of the junction unmatched.

The TCR originated in a woman of 80 years or more with acute or convalescent COVID-19. Input material: peripheral blood. The chain recombines TRBV3-1 (or the pseudogene TRBV3-2) with TRBJ2-7, with TRBD2 matching over 10 bases. Here the CDR3 DNA reads TGTGCCAGCAGCCCCTGGCTAGCGGGGGTAACCTACGAGCAGTACTTC. Translating it yields CASSPWLAGVTYEQYF.